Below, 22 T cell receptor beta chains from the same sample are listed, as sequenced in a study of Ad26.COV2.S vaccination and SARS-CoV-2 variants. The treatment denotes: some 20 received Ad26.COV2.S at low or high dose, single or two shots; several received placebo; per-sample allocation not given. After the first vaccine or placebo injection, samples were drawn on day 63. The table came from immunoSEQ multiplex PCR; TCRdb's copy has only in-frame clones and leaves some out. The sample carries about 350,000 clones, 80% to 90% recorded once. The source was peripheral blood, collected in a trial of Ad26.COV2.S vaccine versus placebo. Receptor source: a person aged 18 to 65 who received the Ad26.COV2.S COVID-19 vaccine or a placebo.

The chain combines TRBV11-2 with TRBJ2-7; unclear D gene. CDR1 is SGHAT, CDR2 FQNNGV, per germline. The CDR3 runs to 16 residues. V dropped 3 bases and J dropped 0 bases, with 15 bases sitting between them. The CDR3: CASSFPRKSSSYEQYF. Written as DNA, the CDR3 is TGTGCCAGCAGCTTCCCCCGCAAGTCTAGCTCCTACGAGCAGTACTTC.

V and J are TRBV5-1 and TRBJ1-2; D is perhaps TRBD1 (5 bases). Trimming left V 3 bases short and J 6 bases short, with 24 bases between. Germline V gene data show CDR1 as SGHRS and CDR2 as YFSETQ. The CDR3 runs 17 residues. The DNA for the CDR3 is TGCGCCAGCAGCTGGTCTACTCAGGGTTCGGCGGGAGATGGCTACACCTTC. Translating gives CASSWSTQGSAGDGYTF.

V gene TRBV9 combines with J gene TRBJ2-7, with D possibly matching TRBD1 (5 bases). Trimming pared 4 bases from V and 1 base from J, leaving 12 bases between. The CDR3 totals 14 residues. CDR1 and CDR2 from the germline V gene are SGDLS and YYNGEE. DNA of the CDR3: TGTGCCAGCAGCCTATCACAGGCTTCCTACGAGCAGTACTTC. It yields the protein CASSLSQASYEQYF.

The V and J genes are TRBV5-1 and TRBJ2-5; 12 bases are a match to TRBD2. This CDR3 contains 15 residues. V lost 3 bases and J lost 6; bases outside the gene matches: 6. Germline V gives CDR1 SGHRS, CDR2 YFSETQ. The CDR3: CASSSTSGRQQTQYF. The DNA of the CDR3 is TGCGCCAGCAGCTCAACTAGCGGGAGGCAACAGACCCAGTACTTC.

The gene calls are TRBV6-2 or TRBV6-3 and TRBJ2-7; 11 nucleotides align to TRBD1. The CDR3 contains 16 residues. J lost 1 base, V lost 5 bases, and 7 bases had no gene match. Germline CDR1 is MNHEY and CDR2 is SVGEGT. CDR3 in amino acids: CASSTPGTGGSYEQYF. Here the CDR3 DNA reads TGTGCCAGCAGTACCCCCGGGACAGGGGGGTCCTACGAGCAGTACTTC.

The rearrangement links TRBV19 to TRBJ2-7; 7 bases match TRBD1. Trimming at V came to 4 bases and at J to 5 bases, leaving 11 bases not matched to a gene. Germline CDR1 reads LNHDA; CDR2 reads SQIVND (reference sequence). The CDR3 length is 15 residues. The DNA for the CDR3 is TGTGCCAGTAGTACGACTACCGAGACAGGGAACGAGCAGTACTTC. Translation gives CASSTTTETGNEQYF.

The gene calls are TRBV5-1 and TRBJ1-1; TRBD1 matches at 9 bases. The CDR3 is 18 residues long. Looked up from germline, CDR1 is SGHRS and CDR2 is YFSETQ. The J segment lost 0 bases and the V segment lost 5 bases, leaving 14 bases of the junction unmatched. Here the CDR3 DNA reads TGCGCCAGCAGGGTCTCAACCGCCGGGACAGGGATGAACACTGAAGCTTTCTTT. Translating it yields CASRVSTAGTGMNTEAFF.

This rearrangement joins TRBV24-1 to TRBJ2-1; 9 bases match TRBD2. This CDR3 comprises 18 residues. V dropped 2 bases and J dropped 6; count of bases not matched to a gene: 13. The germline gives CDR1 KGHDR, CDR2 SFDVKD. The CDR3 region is CATSDSGEAGGLFNEQFF. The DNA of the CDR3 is TGTGCCACCAGTGATTCGGGGGAAGCGGGAGGACTGTTCAATGAGCAGTTCTTC.

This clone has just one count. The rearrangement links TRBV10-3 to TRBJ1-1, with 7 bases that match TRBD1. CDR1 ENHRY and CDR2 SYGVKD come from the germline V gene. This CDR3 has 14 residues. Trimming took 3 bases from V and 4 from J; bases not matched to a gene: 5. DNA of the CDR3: TGTGCCATCAGTGAAAGACAGGGAACCACTGAAGCTTTCTTT. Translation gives CAISERQGTTEAFF.

CDR3 DNA sequence: TGCGCCAGCAGCTTAGACAGGGGGCGCGGAAACACCATATATTTT. This codes for CASSLDRGRGNTIYF. V is TRBV5-1 and J is TRBJ1-3; 10 bases align to TRBD1. Germline CDR1 reads SGHRS; CDR2 reads YFSETQ. This CDR3 contains 15 residues. The V segment lost 2 bases and the J segment 4 bases; nucleotides outside the gene matches: 3.

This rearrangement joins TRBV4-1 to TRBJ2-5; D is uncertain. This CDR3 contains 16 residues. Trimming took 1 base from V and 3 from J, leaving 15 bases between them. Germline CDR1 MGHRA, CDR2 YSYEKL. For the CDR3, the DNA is TGCGCCAGCAGCCAAGTGTTGGGCAGGATAGAAGAGACCCAGTACTTC. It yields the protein CASSQVLGRIEETQYF.

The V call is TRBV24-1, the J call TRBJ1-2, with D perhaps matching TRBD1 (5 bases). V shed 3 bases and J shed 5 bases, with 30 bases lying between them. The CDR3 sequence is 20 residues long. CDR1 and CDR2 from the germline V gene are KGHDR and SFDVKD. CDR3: CATSDETGTKVEYIGYGYTF. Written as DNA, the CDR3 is TGTGCCACCAGTGATGAAACGGGGACTAAAGTGGAGTATATCGGGTATGGCTACACCTTC.

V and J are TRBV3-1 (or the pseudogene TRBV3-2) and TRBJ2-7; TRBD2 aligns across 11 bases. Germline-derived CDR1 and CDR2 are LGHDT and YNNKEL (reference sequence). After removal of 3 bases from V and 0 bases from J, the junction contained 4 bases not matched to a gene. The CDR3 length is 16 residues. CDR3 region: CASSHPGTSGSYEQYF. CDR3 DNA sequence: TGTGCCAGCAGCCATCCCGGGACTAGCGGCTCCTACGAGCAGTACTTC.

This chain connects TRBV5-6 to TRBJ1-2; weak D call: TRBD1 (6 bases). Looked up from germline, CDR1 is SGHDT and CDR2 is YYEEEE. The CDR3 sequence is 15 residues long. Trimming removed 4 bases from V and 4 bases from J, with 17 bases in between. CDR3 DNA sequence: TGTGCCAGCAGCCTTGCCGGGGGGCCCCGCTATGGCTACACCTTC. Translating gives CASSLAGGPRYGYTF.

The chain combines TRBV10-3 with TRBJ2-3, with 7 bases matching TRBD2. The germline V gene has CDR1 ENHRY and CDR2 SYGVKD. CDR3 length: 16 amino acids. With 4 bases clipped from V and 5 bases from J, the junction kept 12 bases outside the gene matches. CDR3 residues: CAISGIRGGSKDTQYF. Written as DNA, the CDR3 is TGTGCCATCAGTGGTATTCGGGGCGGGAGTAAAGATACGCAGTATTTT.

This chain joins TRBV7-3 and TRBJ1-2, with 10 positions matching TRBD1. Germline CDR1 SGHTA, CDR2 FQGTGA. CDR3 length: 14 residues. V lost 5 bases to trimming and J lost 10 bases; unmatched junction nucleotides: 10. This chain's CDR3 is CASSPSGQGLDYTF. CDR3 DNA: TGTGCCAGCAGCCCATCGGGACAGGGGTTGGACTACACCTTC. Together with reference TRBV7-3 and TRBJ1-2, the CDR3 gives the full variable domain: GAGVSQTPSNKVTEKGKYVELRCDPISGHTALYWYRQSLGQGPEFLIYFQGTGAADDSGLPNDRFFAVRPEGSVSTLKIQRTERGDSAVYLCASSPSGQGLDYTFGSGTRLTVV.

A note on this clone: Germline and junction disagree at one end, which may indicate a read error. The CDR3 reads CASSSSNSPLHF. The CDR3 coding sequence is TGTGCCAGCAGTTCCTCTAATTCACCCCTCCACTTT. J is TRBJ1-6 and V is TRBV6-2 or TRBV6-3; the D is unclear. The germline V gene encodes CDR1 MNHEY and CDR2 SVGEGT. The CDR3 spans 12 residues.

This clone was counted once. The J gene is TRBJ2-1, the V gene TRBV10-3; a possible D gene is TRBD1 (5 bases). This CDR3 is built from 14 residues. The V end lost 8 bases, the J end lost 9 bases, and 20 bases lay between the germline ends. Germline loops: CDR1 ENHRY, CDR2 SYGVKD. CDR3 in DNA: TGTGCCATCGGGGCCGGCCTACGTATTTCTGAGCAGTTCTTC. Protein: CAIGAGLRISEQFF.

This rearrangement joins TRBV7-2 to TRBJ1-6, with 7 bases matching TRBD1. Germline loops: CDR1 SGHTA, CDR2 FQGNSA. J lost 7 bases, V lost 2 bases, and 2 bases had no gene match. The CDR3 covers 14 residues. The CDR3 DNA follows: TGTGCCAGCAGCTTATCAGGGGGGAATTCACCCCTCCACTTT. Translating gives CASSLSGGNSPLHF.

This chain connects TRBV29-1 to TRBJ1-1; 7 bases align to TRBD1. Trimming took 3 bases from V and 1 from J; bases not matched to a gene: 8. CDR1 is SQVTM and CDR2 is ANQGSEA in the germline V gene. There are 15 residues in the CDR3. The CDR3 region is CSVDVTGVGNTEAFF. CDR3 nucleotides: TGCAGCGTTGATGTCACAGGGGTGGGGAACACTGAAGCTTTCTTT.

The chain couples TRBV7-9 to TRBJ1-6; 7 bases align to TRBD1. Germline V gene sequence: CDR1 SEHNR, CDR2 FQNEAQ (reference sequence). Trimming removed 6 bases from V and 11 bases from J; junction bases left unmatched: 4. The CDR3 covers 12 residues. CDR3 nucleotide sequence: TGTGCCAGCAGTTTCGACAGGGCACCCCTCCACTTT. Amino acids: CASSFDRAPLHF.

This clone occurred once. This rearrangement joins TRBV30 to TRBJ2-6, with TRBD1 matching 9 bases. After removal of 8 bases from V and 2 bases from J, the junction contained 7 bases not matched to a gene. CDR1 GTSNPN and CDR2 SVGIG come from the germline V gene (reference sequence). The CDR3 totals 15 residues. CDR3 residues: CAQHRGLPGANVLTF. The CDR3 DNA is TGTGCCCAACACAGGGGGCTTCCTGGGGCCAACGTCCTGACTTTC.